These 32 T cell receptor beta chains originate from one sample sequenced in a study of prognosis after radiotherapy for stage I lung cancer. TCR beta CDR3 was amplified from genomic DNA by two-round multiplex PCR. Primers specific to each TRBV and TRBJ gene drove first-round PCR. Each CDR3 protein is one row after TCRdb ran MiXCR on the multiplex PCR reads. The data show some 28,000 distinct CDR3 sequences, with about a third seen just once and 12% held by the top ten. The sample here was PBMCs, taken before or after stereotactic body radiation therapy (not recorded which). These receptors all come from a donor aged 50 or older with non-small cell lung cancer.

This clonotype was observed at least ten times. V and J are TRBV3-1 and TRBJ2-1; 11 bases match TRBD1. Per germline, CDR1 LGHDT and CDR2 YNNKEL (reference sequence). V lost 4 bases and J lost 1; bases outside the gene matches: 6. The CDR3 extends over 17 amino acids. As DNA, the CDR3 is TGTGCCAGCAGCCCCCGGACAGGGGGCATTTCCTACAATGAGCAGTTCTTC. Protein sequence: CASSPRTGGISYNEQFF.

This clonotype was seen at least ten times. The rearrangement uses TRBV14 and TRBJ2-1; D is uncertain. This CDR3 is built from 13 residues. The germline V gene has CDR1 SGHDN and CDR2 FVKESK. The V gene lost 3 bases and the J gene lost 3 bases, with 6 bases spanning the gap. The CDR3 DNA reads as TGTGCCAGCAGCCATGGGATCTACAATGAGCAGTTCTTC. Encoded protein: CASSHGIYNEQFF.

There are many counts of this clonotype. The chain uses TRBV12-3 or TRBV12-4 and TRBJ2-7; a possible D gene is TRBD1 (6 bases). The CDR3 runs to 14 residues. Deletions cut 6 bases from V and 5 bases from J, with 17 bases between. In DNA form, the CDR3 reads TGTGCCAGCAGCCCCACACAGGGTGACCACGAGCAGTACTTC. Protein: CASSPTQGDHEQYF.

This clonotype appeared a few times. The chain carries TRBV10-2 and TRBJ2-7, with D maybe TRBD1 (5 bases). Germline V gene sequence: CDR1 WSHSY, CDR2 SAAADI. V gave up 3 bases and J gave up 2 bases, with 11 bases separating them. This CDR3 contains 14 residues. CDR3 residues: CASSDIPGTYEQYF. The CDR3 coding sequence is TGCGCCAGCAGTGATATTCCAGGGACCTACGAGCAGTACTTC.

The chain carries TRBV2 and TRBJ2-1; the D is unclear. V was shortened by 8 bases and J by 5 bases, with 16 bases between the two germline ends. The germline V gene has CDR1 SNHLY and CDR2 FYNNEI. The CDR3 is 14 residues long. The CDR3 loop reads CASQLISCNNEQFF. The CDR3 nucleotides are TGTGCCAGCCAGTTAATCAGTTGTAACAATGAGCAGTTCTTC. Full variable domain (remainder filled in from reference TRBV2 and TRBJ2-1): EPEVTQTPSHQVTQMGQEVILRCVPISNHLYFYWYRQILGQKVEFLVSFYNNEISEKSEIFDDQFSVERPDGSNFTLKIRSTKLEDSAMYFCASQLISCNNEQFFGPGTRLTVL.

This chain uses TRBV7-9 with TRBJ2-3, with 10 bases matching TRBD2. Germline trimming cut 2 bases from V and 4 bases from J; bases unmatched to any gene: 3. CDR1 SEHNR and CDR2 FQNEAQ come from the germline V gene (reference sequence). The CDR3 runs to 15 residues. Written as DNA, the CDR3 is TGTGCCAGCAGCTTATTAGCGGGAGGTGCAGATACGCAGTATTTT. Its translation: CASSLLAGGADTQYF. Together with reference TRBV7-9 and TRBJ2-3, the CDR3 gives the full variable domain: DTGVSQNPRHKITKRGQNVTFRCDPISEHNRLYWYRQTLGQGPEFLTYFQNEAQLEKSRLLSDRFSAERPKGSFSTLEIQRTEQGDSAMYLCASSLLAGGADTQYFGPGTRLTVL.

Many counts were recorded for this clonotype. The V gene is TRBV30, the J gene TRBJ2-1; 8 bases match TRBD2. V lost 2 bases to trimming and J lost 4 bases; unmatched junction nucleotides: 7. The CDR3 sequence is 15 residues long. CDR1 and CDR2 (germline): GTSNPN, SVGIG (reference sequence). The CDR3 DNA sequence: TGTGCCTGGAGTCGAGTAGCGGGGACGTACAATGAGCAGTTCTTC. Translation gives CAWSRVAGTYNEQFF.

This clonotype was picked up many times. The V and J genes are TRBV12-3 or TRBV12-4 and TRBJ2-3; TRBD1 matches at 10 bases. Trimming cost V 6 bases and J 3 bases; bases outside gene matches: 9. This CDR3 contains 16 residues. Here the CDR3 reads CASSLPTGGGTDTQYF. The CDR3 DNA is TGTGCCAGCAGCCTTCCGACAGGGGGCGGGACAGATACGCAGTATTTT.

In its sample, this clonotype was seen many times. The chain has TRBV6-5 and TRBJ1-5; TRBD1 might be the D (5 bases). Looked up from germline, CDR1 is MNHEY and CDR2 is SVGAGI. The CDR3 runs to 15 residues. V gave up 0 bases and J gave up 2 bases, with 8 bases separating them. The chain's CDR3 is CASSYSGAGNQPQHF. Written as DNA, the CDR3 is TGTGCCAGCAGTTACTCTGGGGCGGGCAATCAGCCCCAGCATTTT.

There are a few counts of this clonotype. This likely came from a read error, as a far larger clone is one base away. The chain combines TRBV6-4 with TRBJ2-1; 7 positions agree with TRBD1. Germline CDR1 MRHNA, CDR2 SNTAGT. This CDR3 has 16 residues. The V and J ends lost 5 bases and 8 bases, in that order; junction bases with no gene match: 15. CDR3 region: CASSYQNWDRGDEQFF. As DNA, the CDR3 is TGTGCCAGCAGTTACCAAAATTGGGACAGAGGGGATGAGCAGTTCTTC.

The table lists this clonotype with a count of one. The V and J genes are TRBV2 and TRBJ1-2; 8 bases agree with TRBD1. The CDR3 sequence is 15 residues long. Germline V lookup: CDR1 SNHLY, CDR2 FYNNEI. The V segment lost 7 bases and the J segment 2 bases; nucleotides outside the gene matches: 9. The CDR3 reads CASTAGTGPNYGYTF. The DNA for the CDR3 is TGTGCCAGCACTGCTGGGACAGGTCCAAACTATGGCTACACCTTC.

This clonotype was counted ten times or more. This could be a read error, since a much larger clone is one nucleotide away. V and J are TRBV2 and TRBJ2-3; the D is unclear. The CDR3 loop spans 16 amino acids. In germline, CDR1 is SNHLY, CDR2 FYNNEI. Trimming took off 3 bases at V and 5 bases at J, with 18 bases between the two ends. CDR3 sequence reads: CASSDGRTNREDTQYF. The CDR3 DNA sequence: TGTGCCAGCAGTGATGGTCGGACGAATAGGGAAGATACGCAGTATTTT.

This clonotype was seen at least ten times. Here the CDR3 DNA reads TGTGCCAGCAGTCCGACAGGGGTAAATTCACCCCTCCACTTT. It is translated as CASSPTGVNSPLHF. The rearrangement uses TRBV12-3 or TRBV12-4 and TRBJ1-6; 8 bases are a match to TRBD1. The CDR3 spans 14 residues. V dropped 5 bases and J dropped 7; count of bases not matched to a gene: 4.

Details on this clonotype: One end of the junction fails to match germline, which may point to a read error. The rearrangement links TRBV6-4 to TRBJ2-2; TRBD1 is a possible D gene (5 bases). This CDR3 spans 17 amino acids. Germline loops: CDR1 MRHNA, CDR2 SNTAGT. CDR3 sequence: CASSALMTVQNTGQLFF. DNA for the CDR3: TGTGCCAGCAGTGCCCTCATGACAGTGCAGAACACCGGGCAGCTGTTTTTT.

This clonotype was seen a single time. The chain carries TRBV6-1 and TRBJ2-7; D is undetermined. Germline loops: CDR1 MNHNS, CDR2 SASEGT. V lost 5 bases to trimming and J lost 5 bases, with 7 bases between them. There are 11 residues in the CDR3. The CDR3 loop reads CASSYPDEQYF. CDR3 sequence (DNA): TGTGCCAGCAGTTACCCCGACGAGCAGTACTTC.

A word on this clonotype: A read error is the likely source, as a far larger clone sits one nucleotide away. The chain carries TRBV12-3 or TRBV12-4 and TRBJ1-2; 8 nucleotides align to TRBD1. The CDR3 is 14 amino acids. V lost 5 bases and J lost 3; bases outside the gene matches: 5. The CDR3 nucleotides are TGTGCCAGCAGTCGGCAGGGGGCGGACTATGGCTACACCTTC. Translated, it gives CASSRQGADYGYTF.

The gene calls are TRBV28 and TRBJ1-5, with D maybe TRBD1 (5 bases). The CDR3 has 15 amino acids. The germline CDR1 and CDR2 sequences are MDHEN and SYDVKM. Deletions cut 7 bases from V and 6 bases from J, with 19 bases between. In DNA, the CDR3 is TGTGCCAGCACTTCCGGACATTGGTTGAGTCAGCCCCAGCATTTT. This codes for CASTSGHWLSQPQHF. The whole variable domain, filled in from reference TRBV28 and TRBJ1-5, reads DVKVTQSSRYLVKRTGEKVFLECVQDMDHENMFWYRQDPGLGLRLIYFSYDVKMKEKGDIPEGYSVSREKKERFSLILESASTNQTSMYLCASTSGHWLSQPQHFGDGTRLSIL.

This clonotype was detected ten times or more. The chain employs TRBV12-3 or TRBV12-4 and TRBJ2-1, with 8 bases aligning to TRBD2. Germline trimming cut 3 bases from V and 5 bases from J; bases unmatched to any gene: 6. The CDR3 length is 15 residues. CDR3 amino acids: CASSFGRGVDNEQFF. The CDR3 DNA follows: TGTGCCAGCAGTTTCGGGCGGGGGGTTGACAATGAGCAGTTCTTC.

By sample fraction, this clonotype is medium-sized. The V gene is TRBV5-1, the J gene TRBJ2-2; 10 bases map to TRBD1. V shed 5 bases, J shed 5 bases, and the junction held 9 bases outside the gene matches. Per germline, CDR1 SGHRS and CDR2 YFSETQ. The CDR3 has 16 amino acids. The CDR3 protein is CASRLTGTGDTGELFF. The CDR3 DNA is TGCGCCAGCAGACTGACCGGGACAGGGGATACCGGGGAGCTGTTTTTT.

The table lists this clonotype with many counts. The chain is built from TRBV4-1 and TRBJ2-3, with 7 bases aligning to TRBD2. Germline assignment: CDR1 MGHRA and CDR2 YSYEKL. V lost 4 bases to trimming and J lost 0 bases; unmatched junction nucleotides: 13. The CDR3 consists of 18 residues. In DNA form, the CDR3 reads TGCGCCAGCAGCCCTGAACCGCCTCTAGCGGAGAGCACAGATACGCAGTATTTT. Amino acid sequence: CASSPEPPLAESTDTQYF.

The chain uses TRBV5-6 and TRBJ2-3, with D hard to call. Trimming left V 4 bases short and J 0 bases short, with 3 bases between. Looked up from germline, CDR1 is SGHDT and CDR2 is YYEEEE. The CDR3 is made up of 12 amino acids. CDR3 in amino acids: CASSISTDTQYF. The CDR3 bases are TGTGCCAGCAGCATTAGCACAGATACGCAGTATTTT.

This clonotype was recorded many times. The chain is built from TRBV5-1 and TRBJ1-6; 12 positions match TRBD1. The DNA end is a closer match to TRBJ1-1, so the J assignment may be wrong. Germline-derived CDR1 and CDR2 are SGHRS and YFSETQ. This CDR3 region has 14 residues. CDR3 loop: CASSGTGGSFEAFF. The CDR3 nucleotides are TGCGCCAGCAGCGGGACAGGGGGCTCTTTTGAAGCTTTCTTT.

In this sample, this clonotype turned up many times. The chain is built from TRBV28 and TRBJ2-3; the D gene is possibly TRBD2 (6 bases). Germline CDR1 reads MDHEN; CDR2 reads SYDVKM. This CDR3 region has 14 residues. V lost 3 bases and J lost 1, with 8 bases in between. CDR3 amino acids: CASSFVAGTDTQYF. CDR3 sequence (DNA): TGTGCCAGCAGTTTCGTAGCGGGCACAGATACGCAGTATTTT.

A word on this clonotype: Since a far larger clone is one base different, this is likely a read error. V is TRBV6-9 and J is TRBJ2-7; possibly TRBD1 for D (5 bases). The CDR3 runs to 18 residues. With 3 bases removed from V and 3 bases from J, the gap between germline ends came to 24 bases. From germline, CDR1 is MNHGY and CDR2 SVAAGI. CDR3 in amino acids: CASSYSSFLPGSHYEQYF. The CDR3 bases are TGTGCCAGCAGTTACTCGTCATTCCTCCCAGGGTCACACTACGAGCAGTACTTC.

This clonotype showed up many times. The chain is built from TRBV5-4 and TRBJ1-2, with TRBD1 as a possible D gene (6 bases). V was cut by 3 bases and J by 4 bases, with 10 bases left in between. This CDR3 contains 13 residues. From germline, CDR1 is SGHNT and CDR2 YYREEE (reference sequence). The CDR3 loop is CASSSTGTYGYTF. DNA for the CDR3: TGTGCCAGCAGCTCCACAGGGACCTATGGCTACACCTTC.

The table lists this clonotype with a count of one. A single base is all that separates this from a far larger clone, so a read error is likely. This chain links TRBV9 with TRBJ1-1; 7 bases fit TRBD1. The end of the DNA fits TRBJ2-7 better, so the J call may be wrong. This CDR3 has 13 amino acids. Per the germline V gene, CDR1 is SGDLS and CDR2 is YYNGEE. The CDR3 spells CASNRDSLGGQYF. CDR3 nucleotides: TGTGCCAGCAATAGGGACAGCCTAGGAGGGCAGTACTTC.

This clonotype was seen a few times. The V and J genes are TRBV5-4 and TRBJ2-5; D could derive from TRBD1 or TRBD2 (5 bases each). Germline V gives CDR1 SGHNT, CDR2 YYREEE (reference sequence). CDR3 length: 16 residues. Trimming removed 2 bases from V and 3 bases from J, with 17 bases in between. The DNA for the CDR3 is TGTGCCAGCAGCTTCACCGGGACCGCTGGGGAAGAGACCCAGTACTTC. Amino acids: CASSFTGTAGEETQYF.

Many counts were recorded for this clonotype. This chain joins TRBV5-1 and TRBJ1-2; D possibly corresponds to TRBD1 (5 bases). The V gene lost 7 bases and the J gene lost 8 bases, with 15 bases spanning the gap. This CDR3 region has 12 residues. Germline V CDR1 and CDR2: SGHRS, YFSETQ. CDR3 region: CASSSGQSGYTF. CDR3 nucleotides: TGCGCCAGCTCCTCAGGGCAGTCGGGCTACACCTTC.

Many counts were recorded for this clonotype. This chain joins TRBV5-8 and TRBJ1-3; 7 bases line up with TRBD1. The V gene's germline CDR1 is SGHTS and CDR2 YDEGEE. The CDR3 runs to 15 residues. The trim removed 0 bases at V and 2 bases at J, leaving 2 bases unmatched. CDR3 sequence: CASSLVGTAGNTIYF. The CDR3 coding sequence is TGTGCCAGCAGCTTGGTAGGGACAGCTGGAAACACCATATATTTT. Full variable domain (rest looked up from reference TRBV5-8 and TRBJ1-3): EAGVTQSPTHLIKTRGQQATLRCSPISGHTSVYWYQQALGLGLQFLLWYDEGEERNRGNFPPRFSGRQFPNYSSELNVNALELEDSALYLCASSLVGTAGNTIYFGEGSWLTVV.

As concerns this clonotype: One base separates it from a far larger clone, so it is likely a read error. This CDR3 is CASRSEMGGAGNTIYF. The CDR3, as DNA: TGTGCCAGCAGATCCGAGATGGGGGGGGCTGGAAACACCATATATTTT. The rearrangement uses TRBV6-2 or TRBV6-3 and TRBJ1-3, with a weak D call TRBD1 (5 bases). Germline V CDR1 and CDR2: MNHEY, SVGEGT. Trimming stripped 6 bases from V and 2 bases from J, with 17 bases between. This CDR3 is 16 amino acids long.

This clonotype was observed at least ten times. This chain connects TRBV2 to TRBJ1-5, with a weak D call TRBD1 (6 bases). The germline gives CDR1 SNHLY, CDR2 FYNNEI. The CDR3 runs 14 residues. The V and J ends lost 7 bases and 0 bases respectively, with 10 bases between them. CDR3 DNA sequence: TGTGCCAGCAACGGGGACACTAGCAATCAGCCCCAGCATTTT. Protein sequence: CASNGDTSNQPQHF. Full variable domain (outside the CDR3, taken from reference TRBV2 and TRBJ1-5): EPEVTQTPSHQVTQMGQEVILRCVPISNHLYFYWYRQILGQKVEFLVSFYNNEISEKSEIFDDQFSVERPDGSNFTLKIRSTKLEDSAMYFCASNGDTSNQPQHFGDGTRLSIL.

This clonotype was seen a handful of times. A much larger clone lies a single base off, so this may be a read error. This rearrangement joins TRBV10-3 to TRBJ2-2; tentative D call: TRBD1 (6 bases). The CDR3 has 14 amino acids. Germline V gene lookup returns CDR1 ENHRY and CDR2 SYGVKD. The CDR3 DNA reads TGTGCCATCGGTGAGTCAAGGGGGACCGGGGAGCTGTTTTTT. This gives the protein CAIGESRGTGELFF.